This T cell receptor (beta chain) emerged from a study of CD8 T cells in ankylosing spondylitis (dated by TCRdb to 2015 to 2018). Describing the broader study: The study profiled T cell receptor beta repertoires in healthy donors and ankylosing spondylitis patients to find disease-linked TCR variants. The full study cohort comprised approximately 23 ankylosing spondylitis patients and 85 to 120 healthy donors. Samples of peripheral blood were taken, and for ankylosing spondylitis patients, synovial fluid was collected as well.

Here is what the overall study found, with its caveats: Blood from ankylosing spondylitis patients appeared to be characterized by a TCR beta motif composed of 7 to 9 highly homologous amino acid variants. The disease-linked clones were reported as significantly enriched in matched synovial fluid samples from ankylosing spondylitis patients. Some TCR beta motif variants had previously been reported in synovial fluid and blood of reactive arthritis patients, which suggested common disease-initiation mechanisms. The disease-linked clones showed a CD8+ phenotype and occurred at relatively low frequencies in peripheral blood.

Data came from an Illumina HiSeq 2500. Quantitative 5'-RACE with molecular barcodes was the method used to prepare the TCR beta libraries. The published analysis was carried out like this. A new computational method based on a probabilistic model of VDJ rearrangement was used to identify disease-linked TCR variants. TCRdb trimmed the raw reads at Q25, called clones with MiXCR and kept productive beta chains. Rows merge per CDR3 protein into single entries with the most common DNA and genes. TCRdb's processing, not the authors', yielded these V and J calls. The sample table holds around 340,000 distinct CDR3 sequences, of which approximately 22% were seen once. Over 10% of the sample is held by the ten biggest clonotypes. This clonotype was counted only a few times. Which antigen it targets is not known. No base quality information exists; no much larger clone differs at one position. The TCR originated in a male donor with ankylosing spondylitis or in good health (not recorded which). The source material was blood, either unsorted or a sorted T cell fraction (not recorded which).

The nucleotides are TGTGCCAGCAGTGAAAAAGGGGGGTCCTACTACAATGAGCAGTTCTTC. The encoded protein is CASSEKGGSYYNEQFF. The rearrangement joined TRBV6-1 to TRBJ2-1, with the D assignment possibly TRBD1 or TRBD2, given 6 matching bases for each. From its cysteine to its phenylalanine, the CDR3 spans 16 amino acids. This entry keeps only the CDR3 DNA: 48 bases, framed from base 1. V loses 2 bases of germline sequence and J loses 3 bases, and the interval between the two ends is 14 bases. CDR1 MNHNS and CDR2 SASEGT were looked up in the germline V gene.